The present T cell receptor (beta chain) was sequenced within a study of blood T cells in healthy people across ages. Samples each had at least 6 micrograms of total RNA extracted. The CDR3 runs to 15 residues. CDR1 and CDR2 (germline): MNHNS, SASEGT. Trimming shortened V by 0 bases and J by 7 bases, and 15 bases separated the two germline ends. General study points: Long-lived donors had more naive CD4+ cells and higher diversity than aged donors.

A remark on this clonotype: Its antigen is undetermined.

With a J-beta primer mix and a sample-barcoded 5' primer, a second PCR ran 7 to 11 cycles. TCRdb re-derived calls from the 5' RACE reads in MiXCR, one entry per CDR3 protein. The data hold 920,000 or so distinct CDR3 sequences, with more than 40% observed a single time. The chain links TRBV6-1 to TRBJ1-1, with a weak D call TRBD1 (6 bases). The sequenced sample consisted of blood. This clonotype was obtained from a woman between 55 and 75 years old in good health. The CDR3, as DNA: TGTGCCAGCAGTGAAGCCGAGTTAGGGGGGGTTGAAGCTTTCTTT. Its protein is CASSEAELGGVEAFF.